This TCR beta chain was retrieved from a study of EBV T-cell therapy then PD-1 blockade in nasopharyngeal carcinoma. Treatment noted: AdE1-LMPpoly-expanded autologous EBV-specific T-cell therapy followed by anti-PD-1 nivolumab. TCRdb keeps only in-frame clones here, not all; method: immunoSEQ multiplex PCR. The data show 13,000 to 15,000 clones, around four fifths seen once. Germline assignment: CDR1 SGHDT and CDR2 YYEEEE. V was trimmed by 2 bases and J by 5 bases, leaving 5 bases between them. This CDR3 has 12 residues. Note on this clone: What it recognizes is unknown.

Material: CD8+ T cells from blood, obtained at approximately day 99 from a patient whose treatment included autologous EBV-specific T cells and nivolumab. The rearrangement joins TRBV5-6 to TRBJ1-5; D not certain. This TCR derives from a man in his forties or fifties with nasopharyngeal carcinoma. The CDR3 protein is CASSFSDQPQHF. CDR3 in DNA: TGTGCCAGCAGCTTTTCTGATCAGCCCCAGCATTTT.